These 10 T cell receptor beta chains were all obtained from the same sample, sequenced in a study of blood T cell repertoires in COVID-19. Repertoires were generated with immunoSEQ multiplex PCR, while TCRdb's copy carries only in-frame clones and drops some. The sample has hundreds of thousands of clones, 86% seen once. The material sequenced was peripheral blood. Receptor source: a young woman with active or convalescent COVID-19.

The CDR3 here is CASSADRGEGMNTEAFF. CDR3 sequence (DNA): TGTGCCAGCAGCGCGGACAGGGGTGAAGGCATGAACACTGAAGCTTTCTTT. This chain connects TRBV11-2 to TRBJ1-1; 9 bases map to TRBD1. The CDR3 loop spans 17 amino acids. Germline trimming cut 5 bases from V and 0 bases from J; bases unmatched to any gene: 10. Germline V gene data show CDR1 as SGHAT and CDR2 as FQNNGV.

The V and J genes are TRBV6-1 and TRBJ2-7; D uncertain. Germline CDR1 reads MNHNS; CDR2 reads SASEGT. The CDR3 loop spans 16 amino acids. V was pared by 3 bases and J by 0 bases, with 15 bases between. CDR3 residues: CASSEEQRFYSYEQYF. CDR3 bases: TGTGCCAGCAGTGAGGAGCAACGATTTTACTCCTACGAGCAGTACTTC.

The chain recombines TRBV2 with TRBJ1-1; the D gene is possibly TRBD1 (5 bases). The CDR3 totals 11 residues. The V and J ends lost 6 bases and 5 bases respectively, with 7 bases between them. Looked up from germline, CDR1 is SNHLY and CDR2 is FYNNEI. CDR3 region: CASSGGTEAFF. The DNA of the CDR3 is TGTGCCAGCAGCGGGGGGACTGAAGCTTTCTTT. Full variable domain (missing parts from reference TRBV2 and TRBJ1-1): EPEVTQTPSHQVTQMGQEVILRCVPISNHLYFYWYRQILGQKVEFLVSFYNNEISEKSEIFDDQFSVERPDGSNFTLKIRSTKLEDSAMYFCASSGGTEAFFGQGTRLTVV.

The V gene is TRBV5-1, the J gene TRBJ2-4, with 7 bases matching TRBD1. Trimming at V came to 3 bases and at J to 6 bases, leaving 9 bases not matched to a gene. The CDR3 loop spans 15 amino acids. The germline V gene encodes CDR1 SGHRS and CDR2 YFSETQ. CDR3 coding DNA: TGCGCCAGCAGCTCAAGGGACAGCAAATCAAACATTCAGTACTTC. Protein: CASSSRDSKSNIQYF.

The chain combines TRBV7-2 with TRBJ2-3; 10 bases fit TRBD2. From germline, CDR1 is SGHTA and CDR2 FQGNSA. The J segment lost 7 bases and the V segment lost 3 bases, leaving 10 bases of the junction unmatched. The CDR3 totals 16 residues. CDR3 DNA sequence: TGTGCCAGCAGCTTGGGGCTAGCGGGAGAGGGTTATACGCAGTATTTT. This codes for CASSLGLAGEGYTQYF.

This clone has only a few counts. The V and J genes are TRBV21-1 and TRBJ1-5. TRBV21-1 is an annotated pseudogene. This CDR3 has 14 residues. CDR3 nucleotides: TGTGCCAGCAGCAATTTTATAGGCAATCAGCCCCAGCATTTT. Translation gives CASSNFIGNQPQHF.

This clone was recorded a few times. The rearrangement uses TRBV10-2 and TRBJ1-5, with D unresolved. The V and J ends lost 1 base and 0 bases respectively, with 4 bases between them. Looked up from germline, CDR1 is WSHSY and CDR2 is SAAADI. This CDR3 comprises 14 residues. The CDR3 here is CASSEYSSNQPQHF. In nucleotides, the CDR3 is TGCGCCAGCAGTGAGTACAGTAGCAATCAGCCCCAGCATTTT.

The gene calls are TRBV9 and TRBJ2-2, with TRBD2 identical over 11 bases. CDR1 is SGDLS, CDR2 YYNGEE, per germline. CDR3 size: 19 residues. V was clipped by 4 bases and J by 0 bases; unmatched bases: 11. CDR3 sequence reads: CASSHRLAGTLANTGELFF. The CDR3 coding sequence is TGTGCCAGCAGCCACCGACTAGCGGGAACTCTAGCGAACACCGGGGAGCTGTTTTTT. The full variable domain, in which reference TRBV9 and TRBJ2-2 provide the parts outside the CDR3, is DSGVTQTPKHLITATGQRVTLRCSPRSGDLSVYWYQQSLDQGLQFLIQYYNGEERAKGNILERFSAQQFPDLHSELNLSSLELGDSALYFCASSHRLAGTLANTGELFFGEGSRLTVL.

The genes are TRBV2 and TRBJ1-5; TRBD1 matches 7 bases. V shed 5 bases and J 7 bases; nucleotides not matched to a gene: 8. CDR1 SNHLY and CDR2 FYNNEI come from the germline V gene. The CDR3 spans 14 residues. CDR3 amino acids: CASSPEGGSQPQHF. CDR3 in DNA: TGTGCCAGCAGTCCCGAAGGGGGCAGCCAGCCCCAGCATTTT.

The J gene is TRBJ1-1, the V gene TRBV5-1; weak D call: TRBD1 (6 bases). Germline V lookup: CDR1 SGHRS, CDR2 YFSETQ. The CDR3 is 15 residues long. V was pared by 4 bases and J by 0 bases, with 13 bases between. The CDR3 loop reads CASSPTTGLNTEAFF. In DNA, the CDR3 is TGCGCCAGCAGCCCAACGACAGGATTGAACACTGAAGCTTTCTTT.